The clone carrying this T cell receptor (beta chain) showed up just a few times. The antigen remains undetermined. The authors amplified TCR beta CDR3 regions, and they did so from RNA transcripts for repertoire sequencing. Investigators did first-round RT-PCR with HTBI primers, then second-round multiplex PCR. MiXCR, applied by TCRdb to the multiplex PCR reads, yields one record per CDR3 protein. Of approximately 460,000 distinct CDR3 sequences listed, under 15% were seen once; the top ten hold about 9.4%. The sample originates from a study of Graves' ophthalmopathy and Graves' hyperthyroidism. General study points: Among thyroid clonotypes expanded above 0.001 frequency, most also appeared in blood.

Other autoimmune diseases, uncontrolled infections, pregnancy or lactation excluded patients from enrollment. A diagnosis was made from clinical symptoms together with serum thyroxine, TRAb, thyroid ultrasound and orbital computed tomography. PBMCs had their origin in fresh peripheral blood (over 8.5 ml). The junction had 15 bases not matched to a gene; V was cut back by 3 bases and J by 5 bases. The CDR3 totals 16 residues. Germline values: CDR1 SQVTM, CDR2 ANQGSEA. This chain connects TRBV29-1 to TRBJ2-5; 7 bases match TRBD2. This receptor was identified in a woman between 25 and 40 years old with Graves' ophthalmopathy. The specimen was blood. In DNA, the CDR3 is TGCAGCGTTGATGAGGCGCGGCGGGAGAGATGGGAGACCCAGTACTTC. This gives the protein CSVDEARRERWETQYF.